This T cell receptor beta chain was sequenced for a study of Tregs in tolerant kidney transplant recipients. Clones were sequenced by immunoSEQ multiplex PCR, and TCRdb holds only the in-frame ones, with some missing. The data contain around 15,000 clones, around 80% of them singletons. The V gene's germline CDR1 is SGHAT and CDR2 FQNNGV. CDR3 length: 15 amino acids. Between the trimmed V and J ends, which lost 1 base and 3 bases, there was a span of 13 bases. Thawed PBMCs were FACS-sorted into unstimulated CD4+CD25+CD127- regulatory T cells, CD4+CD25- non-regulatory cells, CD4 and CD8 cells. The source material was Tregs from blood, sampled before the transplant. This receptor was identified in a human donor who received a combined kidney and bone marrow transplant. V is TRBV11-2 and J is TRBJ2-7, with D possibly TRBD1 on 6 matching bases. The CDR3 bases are TGTGCCAGCAGCTTAGCGGGCAGGGGTCGCTACGAGCAGTACTTC. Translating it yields CASSLAGRGRYEQYF.